This TCR beta chain was observed in a study of CD8 T cells in Susac syndrome. Study-level information: Roughly 6 sequenced Susac syndrome patients had clinically active disease, while eight were in remission. Study results and caveats: The TCR sequencing and HLA analysis in the study involved a relatively small number of individuals, as the study acknowledged.

Per the germline V gene, CDR1 is LNHNV and CDR2 is YYDKDF (reference sequence). This CDR3 is 15 amino acids long. V lost 1 base and J 0 bases, leaving 4 bases between the germline ends. About this clonotype: No antigen is known for it.

The study sequenced TCR beta in blood CD8+ and CD4+ T cells. Random hexamers primed reverse transcription of about 0.5 to 1 ug RNA. By means of immunoSEQ multiplex PCR, TCR beta CDR3 spanning 54 Vbeta and 13 Jbeta underwent amplification. TCRdb itself ran the immunoSEQ multiplex PCR reads through MiXCR, one entry per CDR3 protein. The sample lists roughly 250,000 distinct CDR3 sequences; 90% to 96% were seen once. The chain combines TRBV15 with TRBJ2-6; D remains ambiguous. This receptor was identified in a human donor with Susac syndrome. Sequencing used CD4+ T cells from PBMCs. CDR3 DNA: TGTGCCACCAGCAGAGTTAACTCTGGGGCCAACGTCCTGACTTTC. This gives the protein CATSRVNSGANVLTF.